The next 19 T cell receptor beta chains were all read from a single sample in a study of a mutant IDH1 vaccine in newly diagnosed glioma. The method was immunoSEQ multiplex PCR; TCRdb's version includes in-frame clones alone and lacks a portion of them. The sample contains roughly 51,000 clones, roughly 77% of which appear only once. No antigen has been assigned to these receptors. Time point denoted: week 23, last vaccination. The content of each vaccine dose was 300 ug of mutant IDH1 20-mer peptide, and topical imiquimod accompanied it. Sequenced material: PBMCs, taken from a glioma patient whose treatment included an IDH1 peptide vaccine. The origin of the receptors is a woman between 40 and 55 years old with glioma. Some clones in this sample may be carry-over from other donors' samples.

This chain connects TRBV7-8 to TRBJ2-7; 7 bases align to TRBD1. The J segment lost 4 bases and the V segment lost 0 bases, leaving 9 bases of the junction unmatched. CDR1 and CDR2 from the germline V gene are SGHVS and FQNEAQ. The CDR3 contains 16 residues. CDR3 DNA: TGTGCCAGCAGCTTAGCGGTCGCAGGGGGTACATACGAGCAGTACTTC. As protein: CASSLAVAGGTYEQYF.

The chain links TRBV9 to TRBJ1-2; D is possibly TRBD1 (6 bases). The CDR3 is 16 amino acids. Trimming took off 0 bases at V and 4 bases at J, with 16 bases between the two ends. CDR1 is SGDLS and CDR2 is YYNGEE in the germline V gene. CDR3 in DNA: TGTGCCAGCAGCGTAGCCGCACAGGGCCCTCTCTATGGCTACACCTTC. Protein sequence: CASSVAAQGPLYGYTF.

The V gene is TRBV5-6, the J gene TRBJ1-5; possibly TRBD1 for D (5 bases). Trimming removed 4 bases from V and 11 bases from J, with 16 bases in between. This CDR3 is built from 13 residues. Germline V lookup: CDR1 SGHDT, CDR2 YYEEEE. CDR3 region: CASSPGRGTAQHF. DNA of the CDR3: TGTGCCAGCAGCCCTGGCCGGGGGACGGCCCAGCATTTT.

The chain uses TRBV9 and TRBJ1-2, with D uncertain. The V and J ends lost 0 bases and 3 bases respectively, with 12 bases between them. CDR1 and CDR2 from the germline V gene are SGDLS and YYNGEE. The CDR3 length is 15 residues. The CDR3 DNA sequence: TGTGCCAGCAGCGTAGAAATGGGCTTCGACTATGGCTACACCTTC. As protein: CASSVEMGFDYGYTF.

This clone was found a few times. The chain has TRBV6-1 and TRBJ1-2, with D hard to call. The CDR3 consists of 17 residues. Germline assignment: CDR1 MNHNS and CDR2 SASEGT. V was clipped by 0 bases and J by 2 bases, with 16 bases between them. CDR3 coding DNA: TGTGCCAGCAGTGAAGCGCGCAGATTTCAACCAAACTATGGCTACACCTTC. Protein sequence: CASSEARRFQPNYGYTF.

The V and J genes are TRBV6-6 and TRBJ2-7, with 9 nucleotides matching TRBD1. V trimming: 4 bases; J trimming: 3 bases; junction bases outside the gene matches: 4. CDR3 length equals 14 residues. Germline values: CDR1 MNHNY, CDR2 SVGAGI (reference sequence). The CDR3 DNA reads TGTGCCAGCAGTTCCCGGGGACAGGGCTACGAGCAGTACTTC. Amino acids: CASSSRGQGYEQYF.

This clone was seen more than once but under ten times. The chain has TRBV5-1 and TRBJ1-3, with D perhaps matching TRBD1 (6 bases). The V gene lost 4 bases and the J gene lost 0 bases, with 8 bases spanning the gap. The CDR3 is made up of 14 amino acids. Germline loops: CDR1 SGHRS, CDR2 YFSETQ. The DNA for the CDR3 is TGCGCCAGCAGCGGGGGGCTCTCTGGAAACACCATATATTTT. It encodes CASSGGLSGNTIYF.

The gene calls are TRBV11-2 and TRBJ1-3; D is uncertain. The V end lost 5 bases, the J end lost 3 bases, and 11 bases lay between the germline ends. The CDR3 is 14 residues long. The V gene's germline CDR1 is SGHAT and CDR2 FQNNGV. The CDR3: CASSDLGGGNTIYF. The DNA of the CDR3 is TGTGCCAGCAGCGACCTCGGTGGTGGAAACACCATATATTTT. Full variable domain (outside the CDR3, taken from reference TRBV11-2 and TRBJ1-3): EAGVAQSPRYKIIEKRQSVAFWCNPISGHATLYWYQQILGQGPKLLIQFQNNGVVDDSQLPKDRFSAERLKGVDSTLKIQPAKLEDSAVYLCASSDLGGGNTIYFGEGSWLTVV.

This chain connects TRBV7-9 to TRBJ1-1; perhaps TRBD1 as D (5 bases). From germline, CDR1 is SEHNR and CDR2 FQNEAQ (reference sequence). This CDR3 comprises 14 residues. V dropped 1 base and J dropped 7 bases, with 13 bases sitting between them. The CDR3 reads CASSLGIGEGEAFF. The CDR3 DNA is TGTGCCAGCAGCTTAGGAATAGGGGAAGGTGAAGCTTTCTTT.

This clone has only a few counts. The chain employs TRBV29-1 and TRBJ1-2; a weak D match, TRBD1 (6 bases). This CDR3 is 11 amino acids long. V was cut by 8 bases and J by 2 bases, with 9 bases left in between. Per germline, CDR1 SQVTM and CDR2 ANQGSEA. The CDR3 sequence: CSIQGNYGYTF. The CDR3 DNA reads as TGCAGCATACAGGGAAACTATGGCTACACCTTC.

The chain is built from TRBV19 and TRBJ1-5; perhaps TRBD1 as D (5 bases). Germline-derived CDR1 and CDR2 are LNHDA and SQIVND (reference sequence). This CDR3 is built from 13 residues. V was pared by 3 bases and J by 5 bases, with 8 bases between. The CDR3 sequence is CASSIDSYQPQHF. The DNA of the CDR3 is TGTGCCAGTAGTATCGACAGCTATCAGCCCCAGCATTTT. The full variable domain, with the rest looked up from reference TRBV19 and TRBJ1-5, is DGGITQSPKYLFRKEGQNVTLSCEQNLNHDAMYWYRQDPGQGLRLIYYSQIVNDFQKGDIAEGYSVSREKKESFPLTVTSAQKNPTAFYLCASSIDSYQPQHFGDGTRLSIL.

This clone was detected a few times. The DNA of the CDR3 is TGTGCCAGCAGCCACCTCGCCAGTCCTAGCACAGATACGCAGTATTTT. Its translation: CASSHLASPSTDTQYF. V gene TRBV14 combines with J gene TRBJ2-3, with D uncertain. This CDR3 is built from 16 residues. Trimming left V 3 bases short and J 0 bases short, with 13 bases between. Germline CDR1 SGHDN, CDR2 FVKESK.

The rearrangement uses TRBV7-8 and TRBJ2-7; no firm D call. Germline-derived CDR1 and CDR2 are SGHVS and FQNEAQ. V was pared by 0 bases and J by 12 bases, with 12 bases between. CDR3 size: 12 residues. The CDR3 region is CASSLAQATPYF. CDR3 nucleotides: TGTGCCAGCAGCTTAGCCCAGGCAACCCCGTACTTC.

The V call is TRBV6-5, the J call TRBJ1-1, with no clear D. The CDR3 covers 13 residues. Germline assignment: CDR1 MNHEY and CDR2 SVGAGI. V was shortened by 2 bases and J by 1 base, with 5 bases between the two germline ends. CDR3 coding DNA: TGTGCCAGCAGTTACGGGTGGAACACTGAAGCTTTCTTT. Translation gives CASSYGWNTEAFF.

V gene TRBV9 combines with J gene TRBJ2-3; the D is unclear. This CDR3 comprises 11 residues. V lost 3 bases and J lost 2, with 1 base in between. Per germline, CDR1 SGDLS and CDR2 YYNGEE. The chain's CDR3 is CASSDTDTQYF. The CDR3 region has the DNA TGTGCCAGCAGCGACACAGATACGCAGTATTTT.

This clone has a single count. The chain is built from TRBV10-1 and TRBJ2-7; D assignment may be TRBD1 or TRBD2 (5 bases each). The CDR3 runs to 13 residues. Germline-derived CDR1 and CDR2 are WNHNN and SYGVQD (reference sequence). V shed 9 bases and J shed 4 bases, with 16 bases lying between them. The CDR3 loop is CASGDGSSYEQYF. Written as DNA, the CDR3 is TGCGCCAGTGGGGACGGGTCCTCTTACGAGCAGTACTTC.

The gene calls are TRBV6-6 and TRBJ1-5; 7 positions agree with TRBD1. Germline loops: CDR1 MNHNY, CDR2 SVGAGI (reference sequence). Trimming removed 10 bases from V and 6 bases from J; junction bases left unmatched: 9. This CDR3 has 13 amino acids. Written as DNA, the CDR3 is TGTGCCACCGGGACAGCGAGATTTCAGCCCCAGCATTTT. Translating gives CATGTARFQPQHF.

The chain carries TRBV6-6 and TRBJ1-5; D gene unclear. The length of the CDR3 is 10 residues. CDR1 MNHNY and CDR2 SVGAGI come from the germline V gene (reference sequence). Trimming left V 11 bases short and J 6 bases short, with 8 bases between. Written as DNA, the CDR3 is TGTGCCGCAGGAGGTCAGCCCCAGCATTTT. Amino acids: CAAGGQPQHF.

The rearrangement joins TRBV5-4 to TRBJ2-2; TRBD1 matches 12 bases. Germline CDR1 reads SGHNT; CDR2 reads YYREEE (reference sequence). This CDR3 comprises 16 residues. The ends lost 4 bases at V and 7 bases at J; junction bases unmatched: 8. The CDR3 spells CASSIGTGGFNGELFF. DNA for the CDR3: TGTGCCAGCAGCATAGGGACAGGGGGCTTTAACGGGGAGCTGTTTTTT.